This T cell receptor beta chain derives from a study of post-analysis software for immune sequencing data (dated by TCRdb to the mid-2010s). Looking at the study overall: Disease courses on record covered relapsing-remitting, secondary progressive and progressive-relapsing multiple sclerosis, though some patients had no subtype annotation. A subset of samples was prepared in parallel using single-end sample barcoding, then pooled and co-amplified after Illumina adapter ligation. The multiple sclerosis patient repertoires were compared with roughly twelve previously published healthy control repertoires from donors aged about 6 to 28 years.

Overall results and qualifications from the work: Patients showed significantly higher frequencies than controls for a handful of TRBV segments, among them TRBV5-6, TRBV5-1 and TRBV20-1. The multiple sclerosis patient group was slightly younger than the control group. When samples were clustered directly using the F measure, samples prepared in the same batch co-clustered strongly, which prompted a batch-effect correction. Normalized Chao1 diversity was significantly lower in multiple sclerosis patients than controls, suggesting substantial peripheral T-cell clonal expansion.

The library was obtained by PCR. Instrument on record: Illumina HiSeq 2500. Unique molecular identifiers were incorporated into TCR beta cDNA libraries to reduce PCR and sequencing biases. Approximately 500,000 cDNA molecules were obtained per 1 to 10 million input T cells, so each molecule approximated one T cell. The patient libraries were prepared and sequenced using the same protocol as the earlier healthy control dataset. Samples belonging to the same batch were prepared together, multiplexed and sequenced on a shared HiSeq lane. Per the authors' processing: MIGEC handled the raw barcoded reads, throwing out single-read molecular identifier groups before consensus assembly and CDR3 extraction. VDJtools was used for post-analysis of the clonotype tables, and diversity was normalized by down-sampling every dataset to the size of the smallest sample. Repertoire overlap clustering matched CDR3 amino acid but not nucleotide sequences to correct batch-related cross-sample contamination. TCRdb reprocessed the public reads (quality trimming at Q25 with fastp, clone calling with MiXCR) and kept in-frame beta chains. Entries that share a CDR3 protein sequence are merged under the most common genes and DNA. TCRdb, not the authors, supplied the V and J calls. This sample holds hundreds of thousands of distinct CDR3 sequences; 59% were observed only once. The top ten hold around 10% of the sample.

TCR beta repertoires were profiled from peripheral blood of about a dozen young patients with multiple sclerosis to demonstrate the VDJtools post-analysis software. The multiple sclerosis patients were children and adolescents ranging in age from 6 to 15 years. From cysteine to phenylalanine, the CDR3 is 17 amino acids long. Just the 51-base CDR3 DNA is kept, in frame starting at base 1. Relative to germline, V is 0 bases shorter and J is 3 bases shorter, with 18 bases between their ends. The germline V gene provides CDR1 SGHDT and CDR2 YYEEEE. About this clonotype itself: The antigen it recognizes is unknown. The record has no base qualities; no much larger clone is one base away.

The specimen sequenced was blood. Recombination linked TRBV5-6 to TRBJ1-1, with no D gene named confidently. This clonotype originated in a girl aged 2 to 10 with multiple sclerosis. This receptor carries the CDR3 CASSLEFAGSGYTEAFF. The sequenced DNA: TGTGCCAGCAGCTTGGAGTTTGCGGGAAGTGGGTACACTGAAGCTTTCTTT.